This TCR beta chain was identified in a study of OX40 agonist ivuxolimab in advanced cancers. V gave up 1 base and J gave up 0 bases, with 10 bases separating them. Germline values: CDR1 LGHNA, CDR2 YSLEER. CDR3 length: 15 residues. Clones were sequenced by immunoSEQ multiplex PCR, and TCRdb holds only the in-frame ones, with some missing. The sample shows 60,000 to 100,000 clones, roughly 80% of them seen only once. Study-wide points: Clonal expansion by week 6 occurred in CD4+ and CD8+ blood T cells (at 0.1 to 3.0 mg/kg).

Enrollment shut out patients with autoimmune disease history or systemic immunosuppression. This clone was seen once. Its matching antigen is unknown. The receptor was isolated from an adult with an advanced solid tumor such as melanoma, head and neck, liver or kidney cancer. The V and J genes are TRBV4-3 and TRBJ2-7; D unresolved. The material sequenced was CD4+ or CD8+ T cells sorted from blood, taken in a trial of the OX40 agonist ivuxolimab. The CDR3 DNA reads as TGCGCCAGCAGCCAAGGACGGTACGGCTCCTACGAGCAGTACTTC. This translates into CASSQGRYGSYEQYF.